This T cell receptor (beta chain) was recorded in a study of beta chain features in type 1 diabetes. This clone has more than one count but fewer than ten. Expressed TCRB transcripts got sequenced, as all isolated RNA was reverse transcribed. Reads from naive, central memory and regulatory T cell samples averaged about 3.9 million. Only in-frame clones appear in the TCRdb table, and some are missing; sequencing was by immunoSEQ multiplex PCR. The data show 130,000 to 150,000 clones, less than 11% seen once. The sequenced sample was naive CD4+ T cells from blood. This sequence originates from a young man in good health.

Here the CDR3 reads CASSYGTVGSNQPQHF. In DNA, the CDR3 is TGTGCCAGCAGTTACGGGACAGTTGGGAGTAATCAGCCCCAGCATTTT. J is TRBJ1-5 and V is TRBV6-5, with 7 positions matching TRBD1. There are 16 residues in the CDR3. After removal of 2 bases from V and 4 bases from J, the junction contained 8 bases not matched to a gene. Per the germline V gene, CDR1 is MNHEY and CDR2 is SVGAGI.